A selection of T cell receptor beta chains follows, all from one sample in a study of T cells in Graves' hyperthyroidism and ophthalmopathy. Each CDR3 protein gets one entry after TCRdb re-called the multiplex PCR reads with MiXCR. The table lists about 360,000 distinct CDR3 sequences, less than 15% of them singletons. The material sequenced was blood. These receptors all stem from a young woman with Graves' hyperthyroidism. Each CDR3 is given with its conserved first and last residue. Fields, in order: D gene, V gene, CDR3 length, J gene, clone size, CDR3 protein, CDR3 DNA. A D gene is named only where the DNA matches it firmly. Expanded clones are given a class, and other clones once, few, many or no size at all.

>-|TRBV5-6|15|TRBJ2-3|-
CASSFGREKIDTQYF
TGTGCCAGCAGCTTCGGTCGGGAGAAGATAGATACGCAGTATTTT
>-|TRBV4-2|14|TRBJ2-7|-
CASSHSTSSYEQYF
TGTGCCAGCAGCCATAGCACGAGCTCCTACGAGCAGTACTTC
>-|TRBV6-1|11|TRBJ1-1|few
CASDGPPEAFF
TGTGCCAGCGATGGCCCCCCTGAAGCTTTCTTT
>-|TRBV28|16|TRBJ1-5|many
CASSLSGFRGNQPQHF
TGTGCCAGCAGTTTGTCCGGGTTCAGGGGCAATCAGCCCCAGCATTTT
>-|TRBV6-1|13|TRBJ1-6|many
CASSYGQNSPLHF
TGTGCCAGCAGTTACGGACAGAATTCACCCCTCCACTTT
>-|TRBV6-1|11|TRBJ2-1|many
CASRRWNEQFF
TGTGCCAGCCGGAGGTGGAATGAGCAGTTCTTC
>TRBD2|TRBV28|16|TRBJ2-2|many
CASSSPSSGSPGELFF
TGTGCCAGCAGTTCACCCAGCAGCGGGAGCCCCGGGGAGCTGTTTTTT
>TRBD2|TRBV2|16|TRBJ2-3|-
CASRAASGAVSDTQYF
TGTGCCAGCAGAGCAGCTAGCGGGGCGGTATCAGATACGCAGTATTTT
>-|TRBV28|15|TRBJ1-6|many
CASTLGGAGKSPLHF
TGTGCCAGCACCCTGGGGGGGGCGGGAAAGTCACCCCTCCACTTT
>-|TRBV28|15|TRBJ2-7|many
CASSLGADSSYEQYF
TGTGCCAGCAGTTTAGGGGCGGACTCCTCCTACGAGCAGTACTTC
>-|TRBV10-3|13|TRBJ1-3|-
CAIRGFAPNTIYF
TGTGCCATCAGAGGTTTTGCGCCGAACACCATATATTTT
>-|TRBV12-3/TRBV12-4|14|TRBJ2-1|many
CASSFELPRGEQFF
TGTGCCAGCAGTTTTGAACTCCCCAGAGGGGAGCAGTTCTTC
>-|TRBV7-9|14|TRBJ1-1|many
CASSSGVGNTEAFF
TGTGCCAGCAGCTCAGGGGTTGGGAACACTGAAGCTTTCTTT
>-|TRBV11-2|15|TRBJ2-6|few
CASSLVGFGANVLTF
TGTGCCAGCAGCTTAGTAGGGTTCGGGGCCAACGTCCTGACTTTC
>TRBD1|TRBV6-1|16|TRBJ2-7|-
CASSESPGQVTYEQYF
TGTGCCAGCAGTGAGTCACCGGGACAGGTTACCTACGAGCAGTACTTC